Following are 19 T cell receptor beta chains from one sample sequenced in a study of shared clonotypes between healthy human individuals. Naive CD8 isolation took CD45RO-negative cells positively selected for CCR7 and excluded terminally differentiated effector memory CD45RA+ cells. Sequencing was performed with immunoSEQ multiplex PCR; in TCRdb, only in-frame clones are kept and a portion is missing. The sample includes around 1,900,000 clones, roughly 93% seen only once; the top ten take over 1.5%. The sequencing input was naive CD8+ T cells from PBMCs. The receptors were gathered from a man younger than 30 in good health. Some clones in this sample may be carry-over from other donors' samples.

Concerning this clone itself: Different DNA sequences within this sample yield the same CDR3. The chain employs TRBV5-6 and TRBJ2-7, with 8 nucleotides matching TRBD1. The V gene end was trimmed by 0 bases and the J gene end by 3 bases; junction bases not matched to a gene: 2. CDR1 and CDR2 from the germline V gene are SGHDT and YYEEEE. This CDR3 is 14 amino acids long. The CDR3 nucleotides are TGTGCCAGCAGCTTGGGGACAGGGCACTACGAGCAGTACTTC. Amino acid sequence: CASSLGTGHYEQYF. The entire variable domain, with the rest obtained from reference TRBV5-6 and TRBJ2-7, is as follows: DAGVTQSPTHLIKTRGQQVTLRCSPKSGHDTVSWYQQALGQGPQFIFQYYEEEERQRGNFPDRFSGHQFPNYSSELNVNALLLGDSALYLCASSLGTGHYEQYFGPGTRLTVT.

The V call is TRBV19, the J call TRBJ1-2; 7 bases map to TRBD1. CDR3 length equals 14 residues. The V and J ends lost 6 bases and 8 bases, in that order; junction bases with no gene match: 12. The V gene's germline CDR1 is LNHDA and CDR2 SQIVND (reference sequence). CDR3 bases: TGTGCCAGTAGACCGACAGGGTTTTGGGACGGCTACACCTTC. It yields the protein CASRPTGFWDGYTF.

The J gene is TRBJ2-5, the V gene TRBV7-7; the D gene is possibly TRBD1 (6 bases). The CDR3 is 14 residues long. Trimming removed 5 bases at V and 2 bases at J, with 12 bases between. The V gene's germline CDR1 is SSHAT and CDR2 FNYEAQ (reference sequence). The CDR3 is CASSTGQLQETQYF. In DNA form, the CDR3 reads TGTGCCAGCAGCACAGGACAGCTACAAGAGACCCAGTACTTC.

This clone was observed a single time. The chain links TRBV9 to TRBJ2-3; 13 bases are a match to TRBD2. V trimming: 4 bases; J trimming: 1 base; junction bases outside the gene matches: 3. The CDR3 is made up of 16 amino acids. Germline V gene sequence: CDR1 SGDLS, CDR2 YYNGEE. The CDR3 spells CASSSGLAGRTDTQYF. The CDR3, as DNA: TGTGCCAGCAGCTCGGGACTAGCGGGACGCACAGATACGCAGTATTTT.

The chain uses TRBV28 and TRBJ2-7, with 9 bases identical to TRBD1. The J segment lost 2 bases and the V segment lost 2 bases, leaving 4 bases of the junction unmatched. This CDR3 is built from 15 residues. The germline gives CDR1 MDHEN, CDR2 SYDVKM. DNA for the CDR3: TGTGCCAGCAGTTTAAGGACAGGGGTTACCTACGAGCAGTACTTC. Translation: CASSLRTGVTYEQYF.

The V call is TRBV4-1, the J call TRBJ2-7; 9 nucleotides align to TRBD2. This CDR3 has 17 residues. The germline V gene has CDR1 MGHRA and CDR2 YSYEKL. The trim removed 2 bases at V and 1 base at J, leaving 9 bases unmatched. The CDR3 region is CASSQYLAGEGSYEQYF. The CDR3 bases are TGCGCCAGCAGCCAATATTTAGCGGGAGAAGGTTCCTACGAGCAGTACTTC.

The chain combines TRBV10-2 with TRBJ1-2, with D possibly being TRBD1 (6 bases). Trimming took 7 bases from V and 3 from J, leaving 9 bases between them. This CDR3 comprises 12 residues. Germline values: CDR1 WSHSY, CDR2 SAAADI. CDR3 coding DNA: TGCGCCAGCAAGGGGGAGGACTATGGCTACACCTTC. Its translation: CASKGEDYGYTF.

The sample holds a few counts of this clone. The genes are TRBV10-3 and TRBJ1-1, with D unresolved. This CDR3 comprises 14 residues. The germline V gene has CDR1 ENHRY and CDR2 SYGVKD. Trimming cost V 4 bases and J 1 base, with 10 bases left between them. This CDR3 is CAISGARGNTEAFF. The CDR3 DNA is TGTGCCATCAGTGGGGCCCGAGGGAACACTGAAGCTTTCTTT.

The CDR3: CASSINPALAKNIQYF. The DNA of the CDR3 is TGTGCCAGTAGTATCAATCCGGCCTTAGCCAAAAACATTCAGTACTTC. V usage is TRBV19 and J usage is TRBJ2-4; D is unresolved. Trimming removed 3 bases from V and 0 bases from J, with 12 bases in between. Germline V gene sequence: CDR1 LNHDA, CDR2 SQIVND (reference sequence). This CDR3 is built from 16 residues.

This sequence joins TRBV5-1 and TRBJ2-3; the D is unclear. Trimming stripped 2 bases from V and 5 bases from J, with 9 bases between. This CDR3 has 13 residues. Germline V CDR1 and CDR2: SGHRS, YFSETQ. CDR3 protein: CASSLGARDTQYF. CDR3 nucleotides: TGCGCCAGCAGCTTAGGTGCGCGAGATACGCAGTATTTT. Combining the CDR3 with reference TRBV5-1 and TRBJ2-3 gives the whole variable domain KAGVTQTPRYLIKTRGQQVTLSCSPISGHRSVSWYQQTPGQGLQFLFEYFSETQRNKGNFPGRFSGRQFSNSRSEMNVSTLELGDSALYLCASSLGARDTQYFGPGTRLTVL.

The chain is built from TRBV9 and TRBJ2-1; either TRBD1 or TRBD2 may supply D (5 bases each). Germline values: CDR1 SGDLS, CDR2 YYNGEE. With 3 bases removed from V and 14 bases from J, the gap between germline ends came to 12 bases. The CDR3 has 11 amino acids. The CDR3 coding sequence is TGTGCCAGCAGCGCGGGACCGTCGAAGTTCTTC. Protein: CASSAGPSKFF.

Note on this clone: The sample holds other DNA sequences that translate to the same CDR3. The rearrangement uses TRBV5-1 and TRBJ2-1; 11 bases align to TRBD2. V lost 1 base and J lost 4; bases outside the gene matches: 1. Germline assignment: CDR1 SGHRS and CDR2 YFSETQ. The CDR3 is 15 residues long. In nucleotides, the CDR3 is TGCGCCAGCAGCTTGACTAGCGGGGGTTACAATGAGCAGTTCTTC. Translating it yields CASSLTSGGYNEQFF.

This chain joins TRBV27 and TRBJ2-4; no firm D call. Trimming pared 6 bases from V and 0 bases from J, leaving 15 bases between. CDR1 and CDR2 (germline): MNHEY, SMNVEV (reference sequence). The CDR3 extends over 16 amino acids. In DNA form, the CDR3 reads TGTGCCAGCAGCGTTGACCCAGTCCTAGCCAAAAACATTCAGTACTTC. Residues: CASSVDPVLAKNIQYF.

J is TRBJ1-5 and V is TRBV7-9; TRBD1 matches 7 bases. In germline, CDR1 is SEHNR, CDR2 FQNEAQ (reference sequence). The CDR3 runs to 15 residues. Trimming removed 5 bases from V and 4 bases from J; junction bases left unmatched: 8. In DNA, the CDR3 is TGTGCCAGCAGCCCGACAGGGTCGGGGAATCAGCCCCAGCATTTT. Its protein is CASSPTGSGNQPQHF.

The CDR3 region is CSAEWGSGQDFGNEQFF. CDR3 nucleotides: TGCAGCGCCGAGTGGGGCTCGGGACAGGACTTTGGCAATGAGCAGTTCTTC. This chain connects TRBV29-1 to TRBJ2-1; TRBD1 agrees at 8 bases. The J segment lost 6 bases and the V segment lost 7 bases, leaving 20 bases of the junction unmatched. Germline CDR1 reads SQVTM; CDR2 reads ANQGSEA. CDR3 length: 17 amino acids.

The V gene is TRBV2, the J gene TRBJ2-7; D perhaps matches TRBD2 (6 bases). V dropped 7 bases and J dropped 5 bases, with 21 bases sitting between them. Germline V gene data show CDR1 as SNHLY and CDR2 as FYNNEI. CDR3 length equals 15 residues. Written as DNA, the CDR3 is TGTGCCAGCACCGACCCCGGACTAAGCCGGAACGAGCAGTACTTC. Translation: CASTDPGLSRNEQYF.

The gene calls are TRBV27 and TRBJ1-2; D is perhaps TRBD1 (5 bases). V dropped 9 bases and J dropped 2 bases, with 19 bases sitting between them. CDR3 length: 15 amino acids. Germline V gene lookup returns CDR1 MNHEY and CDR2 SMNVEV (reference sequence). DNA for the CDR3: TGTGCCAGTAGGGGACGCACGGTCCCAAACTATGGCTACACCTTC. Protein sequence: CASRGRTVPNYGYTF.

This chain joins TRBV11-1 and TRBJ2-1; tentative D call: TRBD2 (6 bases). CDR3 size: 15 residues. Germline V gene data show CDR1 as SGHAT and CDR2 as FQDESV (reference sequence). V lost 1 base to trimming and J lost 8 bases, with 15 bases between them. In DNA, the CDR3 is TGTGCCAGCAGCTTAGGCGGGACCCTCGCGGATGAGCAGTTCTTC. Its protein product is CASSLGGTLADEQFF.

The chain carries TRBV5-6 and TRBJ2-4; TRBD2 matches 13 bases. V lost 2 bases and J lost 8; bases outside the gene matches: 10. The germline CDR1 and CDR2 sequences are SGHDT and YYEEEE. The CDR3 is made up of 17 amino acids. In DNA, the CDR3 is TGTGCCAGCAGCTTCGGGACTAGCGGGATCGCTGGGGACATTCAGTACTTC. Protein: CASSFGTSGIAGDIQYF.